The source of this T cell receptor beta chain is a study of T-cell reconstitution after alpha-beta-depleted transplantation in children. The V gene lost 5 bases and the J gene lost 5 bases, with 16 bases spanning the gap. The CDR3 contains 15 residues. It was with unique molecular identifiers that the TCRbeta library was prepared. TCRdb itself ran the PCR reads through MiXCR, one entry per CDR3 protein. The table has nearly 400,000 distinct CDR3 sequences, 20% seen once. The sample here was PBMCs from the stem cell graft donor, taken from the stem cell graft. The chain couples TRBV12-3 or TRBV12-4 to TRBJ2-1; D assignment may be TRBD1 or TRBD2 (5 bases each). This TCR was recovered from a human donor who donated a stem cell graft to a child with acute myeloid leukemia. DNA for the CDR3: TGTGCCAGCAGTCCTGGGACGCAACAAAACAATGAGCAGTTCTTC. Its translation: CASSPGTQQNNEQFF.